This T cell receptor beta chain was retrieved from a study of T-cell memory formation after mild COVID-19. Overall study findings and caveats: CD4+ contracting clones were found mainly in CM and EM, and CD8+ ones in EMRA. Cross-reactive memory appears to have joined, as suggested by some responding clones showing up in pre-infection memory.

5'RACE, which relied on constant-segment primers, yielded TCR alpha and TCR beta cDNA libraries carrying sample barcodes and UMIs. TCRdb fed the 5' RACE reads into MiXCR, producing one record per CDR3 protein. Of about 240,000 distinct CDR3 sequences detected, 9.4% appear once; the ten largest clones hold around 23%. The V gene's germline CDR1 is LGHDT and CDR2 YNNKEL (reference sequence). V shed 2 bases and J shed 7 bases, with 9 bases lying between them. This CDR3 has 14 residues. In this sample, this clonotype turned up a few times. Its antigen is unidentified. Sequences were obtained from PBMCs or a T cell subset sorted from them (not recorded which). The sequence derives from a man aged 18 to 29 who had mild COVID-19 (a few samples of this study predate the infection). Cell type and time point are not known. The V call is TRBV3-1, the J call TRBJ1-6; no definite D call. For the CDR3, the DNA is TGTGCCAGCAGCCAACTTGGGCCGAATTCACCCCTCCACTTT. Protein product: CASSQLGPNSPLHF.